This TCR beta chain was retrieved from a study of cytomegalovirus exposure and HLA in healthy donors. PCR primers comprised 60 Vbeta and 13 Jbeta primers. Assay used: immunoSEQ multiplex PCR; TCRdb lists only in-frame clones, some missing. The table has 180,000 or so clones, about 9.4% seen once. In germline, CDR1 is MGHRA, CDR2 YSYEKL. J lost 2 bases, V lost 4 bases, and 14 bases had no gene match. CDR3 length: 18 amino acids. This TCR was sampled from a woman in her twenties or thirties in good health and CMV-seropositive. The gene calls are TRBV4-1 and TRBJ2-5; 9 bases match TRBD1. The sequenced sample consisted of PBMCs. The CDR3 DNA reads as TGCGCCAGCAGCCTCCGGACAGGGGTTCCTGGTGGGCAAGAGACCCAGTACTTC. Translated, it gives CASSLRTGVPGGQETQYF.